This T cell receptor beta chain was observed in a study of cytomegalovirus exposure and HLA in healthy donors. Each of the donors was a healthy bone marrow donor. There were likely unrecorded immune exposures, though donors were nominally healthy when sampled. General study findings and limits: The authors listed approximately 160 TCR beta chains as cytomegalovirus-associated.

This clone has only one observation. Its specificity is not known. PCR amplification relied on 60 Vbeta primers (plus 13 Jbeta primers). Sequenced by immunoSEQ multiplex PCR; TCRdb stores in-frame clones only, minus some. The profile covers about 200,000 clones, with about 80% appearing a single time and roughly 3% taken by the ten largest. Germline V lookup: CDR1 MGHRA, CDR2 YSYEKL. After removal of 5 bases from V and 3 bases from J, the junction contained 5 bases not matched to a gene. CDR3 size: 15 residues. The genes are TRBV4-1 and TRBJ2-2; 8 nucleotides match TRBD2. The sequenced material came from PBMCs. This sequence was found in a woman aged 30 to 39 in good health and CMV-seronegative. CDR3 protein: CASSYTGGYTGELFF. The CDR3 nucleotides read TGCGCCAGCAGCTACACGGGAGGGTACACCGGGGAGCTGTTTTTT.